This T cell receptor beta chain was recovered during a study of OX40 agonist ivuxolimab in advanced cancers. General observations from the study: At 0.1 to 3.0 mg/kg and by week 6, clonal expansion occurred in CD4+ and CD8+ blood T cells.

Trimming took 3 bases from V and 0 from J; bases not matched to a gene: 1. In germline, CDR1 is MNHNS, CDR2 SASEGT. This CDR3 comprises 14 residues. A note on this clone: Its target is not known.

Assay: immunoSEQ multiplex PCR; the TCRdb copy retains only in-frame clones and omits some. The data show around 89,000 clones, around 90% seen once. The chain has TRBV6-1 and TRBJ2-7, with 8 bases identical to TRBD2. The receptor was derived from an adult with an advanced solid tumor such as melanoma, head and neck, liver or kidney cancer. The sample in question was CD4+ or CD8+ T cells sorted from blood, obtained in a trial of the OX40 agonist ivuxolimab. The CDR3 DNA follows: TGTGCCAGCAGTGATAGCGGGACCTCCTACGAGCAGTACTTC. It specifies CASSDSGTSYEQYF.